Listed below are T cell receptor beta chains from one sample, sequenced in a study of control samples from healthy donors and cancer patients. The repertoire was sequenced with immunoSEQ multiplex PCR; TCRdb's copy has only in-frame clones and lacks some. The table records some 120,000 clones, about 90% of them present only once. Sequencing input: blood. These receptors were obtained from a man aged 60 to 75 in good health. The conserved cysteine and the conserved F or W are not part of the CDR3 here. D genes are given only for firm matches.

TRBJ2-6,NA,TRBV28,ASSPNRAGANVLT
TRBJ2-1,TRBD2,TRBV14,ASSVRLLAGIYNEQF
TRBJ1-3,NA,TRBV3-1/TRBV3-2,ASSDSKRNTIY
TRBJ2-7,TRBD1,TRBV4-1,ASSPGQGTSYEQY
TRBJ2-7,TRBD1,TRBV6-6,ASINRGSSYEQY
TRBJ2-3,TRBD2,TRBV4-2,ASSQGDYTDTQY
TRBJ1-4,NA,TRBV5-5,ASSLVQGQSEKLF
TRBJ1-5,NA,TRBV11-2,ASTPAGRGNQPQH
TRBJ1-5,NA,TRBV7-2,ASSPGRDRSNQPQH
TRBJ2-2,TRBD1,TRBV2,ASRTGTGGYVSTGELF
TRBJ1-1,NA,TRBV6-5,ASRFQGGPEAF
TRBJ1-4,NA,TRBV19,ASRHATAGGEKLF
TRBJ1-4,NA,TRBV9,ASSVGLDEKLF
TRBJ2-3,NA,TRBV9,ASSGLGGSTDTQY
TRBJ1-5,NA,TRBV7-2,ASSREGVGSQPQH
TRBJ1-2,TRBD1,TRBV28,ASSLIGGSGYT
TRBJ2-3,TRBD1,TRBV28,ASSLVDRGETDTQY
TRBJ1-4,NA,TRBV9,ASSVSVGMTGEKLF
TRBJ2-3,TRBD2,TRBV7-9,ASSFAGLAGSEQY
TRBJ1-4,TRBD1,TRBV18,ASSLLPTGENEKLF
TRBJ2-7,NA,TRBV6-2/TRBV6-3,ASSSQAYEQY
TRBJ1-4,NA,TRBV19,ASVRTQDGYEKLF
TRBJ1-2,NA,TRBV19,ASSGGGEFPNYGYT